This TCR beta chain comes out of a study of spatial heterogeneity in lung cancer. As for the study in general: Alpha-chain sequences were consistently detected less often than beta-chain sequences.

This clonotype was recorded at least ten times. Time point in this sample: sample taken at primary tumor resection. TCRdb re-derived calls from the 5' RACE reads in MiXCR, one entry per CDR3 protein. The data show about 38,000 distinct CDR3 sequences, more than 4.5% seen once. Germline CDR1 reads SGHRS; CDR2 reads YFSETQ. The CDR3 length is 14 residues. V lost 4 bases, J lost 1 base, and 11 bases lay in between. The material sequenced was PBMCs, taken at surgery. V and J are TRBV5-1 and TRBJ2-5; D gene uncertain. The source is a female donor with early-stage non-small cell lung cancer. CDR3 DNA: TGCGCCAGCAGCCTTACGGCGTCCCAAGAGACCCAGTACTTC. As protein: CASSLTASQETQYF.